The entry below gives a single T cell receptor (beta chain) sequence along with its context. Its antigen is not known. Peptide-pool stimulation followed by sequencing identified expanded antigen-specific CD4+ clonotypes in the ViraFEST assay. CD4+ T cells were isolated after 10 days of culture. Each participant was administered two doses of either the BNT162b2 or the mRNA-1273 vaccine. The source of the sample is a study of vaccination effects on CD4 cells after COVID-19. Findings of the study overall: Infection-derived and vaccine-derived clones contracted markedly late after vaccination.

Clones were sequenced by immunoSEQ multiplex PCR, and TCRdb holds only the in-frame ones, with some missing. The sample yields 25,000 to 35,000 clones, over 60% seen once. CDR1 is SGHNT, CDR2 YENEEA, per germline. This CDR3 has 13 residues. Trimming took 10 bases from V and 9 from J; bases not matched to a gene: 6. The chain links TRBV11-3 to TRBJ2-1, with 13 bases lining up with TRBD2. Sample: CD4+ T cells from PBMCs cultured with SARS-CoV-2 spike peptides, taken after COVID-19 vaccination. This TCR was recovered from a human donor who received a COVID-19 vaccine. In DNA, the CDR3 is TGTGCCACCGGGACTAGCGGGACGGGTGAGCAGTTCTTC. Translated: CATGTSGTGEQFF.